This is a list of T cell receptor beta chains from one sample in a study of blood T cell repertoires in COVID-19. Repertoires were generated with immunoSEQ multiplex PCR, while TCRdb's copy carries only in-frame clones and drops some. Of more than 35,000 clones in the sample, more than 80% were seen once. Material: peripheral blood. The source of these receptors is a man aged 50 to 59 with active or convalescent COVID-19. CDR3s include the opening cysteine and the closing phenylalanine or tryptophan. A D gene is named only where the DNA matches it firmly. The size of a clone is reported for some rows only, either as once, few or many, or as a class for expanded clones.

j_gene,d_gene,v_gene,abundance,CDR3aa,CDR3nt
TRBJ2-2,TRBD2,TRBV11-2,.,CASSLVAGLAISGELFF,TGTGCCAGCAGCTTAGTGGCAGGACTAGCTATCTCCGGGGAGCTGTTTTTT
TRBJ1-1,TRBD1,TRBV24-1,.,CATSDFPTGGTEAFF,TGTGCCACCAGTGATTTCCCCACAGGGGGCACTGAAGCTTTCTTT
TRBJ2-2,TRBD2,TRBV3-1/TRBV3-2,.,CASSLAGGQSTGELFF,TGTGCCAGCAGCCTAGCGGGGGGGCAGAGCACCGGGGAGCTGTTTTTT
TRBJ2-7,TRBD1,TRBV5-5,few,CASSRDGTGALYEQYF,TGTGCCAGCAGCAGGGATGGGACAGGGGCCCTCTACGAGCAGTACTTC
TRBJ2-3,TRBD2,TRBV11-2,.,CASRKVLAGGWATDTQYF,TGTGCCAGCAGAAAAGTACTAGCGGGGGGCTGGGCCACAGATACGCAGTATTTT
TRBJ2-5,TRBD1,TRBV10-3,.,CAISESGTGSEETQYF,TGTGCCATCAGTGAGTCAGGGACAGGGTCGGAAGAGACCCAGTACTTC
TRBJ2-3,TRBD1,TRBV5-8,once,CASSLGTGGTDTQYF,TGTGCCAGCAGCTTGGGGACAGGGGGTACAGATACGCAGTATTTT
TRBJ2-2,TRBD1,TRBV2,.,CARGTGATGELFF,TGTGCCAGAGGGACAGGAGCCACCGGGGAGCTGTTTTTT
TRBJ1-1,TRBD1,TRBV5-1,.,CASSLANDRGPEAFF,TGCGCCAGCAGCTTGGCCAATGACAGGGGACCTGAAGCTTTCTTT
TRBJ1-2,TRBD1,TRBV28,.,CASRPIGSSGTAYGYTF,TGTGCCAGCAGGCCCATAGGGAGCTCCGGGACAGCTTATGGCTACACCTTC
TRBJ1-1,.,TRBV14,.,CASSQTESPRPNTEAFF,TGTGCCAGCAGCCAAACAGAAAGTCCCCGGCCTAATACTGAAGCTTTCTTT
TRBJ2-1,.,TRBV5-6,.,CASSLLDSSYNEQFF,TGTGCCAGCAGCTTGCTGGACAGTTCTTACAATGAGCAGTTCTTC
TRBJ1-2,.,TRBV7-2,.,CASGSGFGYGYTF,TGTGCCAGCGGGTCAGGGTTTGGATATGGCTACACCTTC
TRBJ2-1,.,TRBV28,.,CATLMAGNEQFF,TGTGCCACCTTAATGGCAGGAAATGAGCAGTTCTTC
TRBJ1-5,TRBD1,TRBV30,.,CAWSLSGGSNQPQHF,TGTGCCTGGAGCCTTTCAGGGGGGAGCAATCAGCCCCAGCATTTT
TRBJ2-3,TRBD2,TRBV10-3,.,CAIRGLASDTQYF,TGTGCCATCAGGGGACTAGCATCGGATACGCAGTATTTT
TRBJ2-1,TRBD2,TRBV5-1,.,CASSPEGTSGGSYNEQFF,TGCGCCAGCAGCCCGGAGGGGACTAGCGGGGGGTCGTACAATGAGCAGTTCTTC
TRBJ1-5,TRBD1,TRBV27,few,CASSSLQGARNQPQHF,TGTGCCAGCAGTTCCCTACAGGGGGCACGAAATCAGCCCCAGCATTTT
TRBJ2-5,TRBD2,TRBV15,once,CATSREPEAGYETQYF,TGTGCCACCAGCAGAGAACCGGAAGCGGGGTATGAGACCCAGTACTTC
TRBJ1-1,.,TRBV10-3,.,CASSTGMNTEAFF,TGTGCCTCTTCGACAGGAATGAACACTGAAGCTTTCTTT
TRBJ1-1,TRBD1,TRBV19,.,CASSIAAGGETEAFF,TGTGCCAGTAGTATCGCCGCAGGGGGCGAAACTGAAGCTTTCTTT
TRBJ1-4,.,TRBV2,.,CASSKTGPTTNEKLFF,TGTGCCAGCAGCAAAACGGGTCCTACAACTAATGAAAAACTGTTTTTT
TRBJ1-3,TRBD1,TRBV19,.,CASSDRDRAGNTIYF,TGTGCCAGTAGTGACCGGGACAGGGCTGGAAACACCATATATTTT
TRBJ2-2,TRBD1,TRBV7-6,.,CASSHSGGQGAFGELFF,TGTGCCAGCAGCCATTCAGGTGGACAGGGGGCTTTCGGGGAGCTGTTTTTT
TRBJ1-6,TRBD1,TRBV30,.,CAWSAGQGISYNSPLHF,TGTGCCTGGAGCGCGGGACAGGGGATCTCCTATAATTCACCCCTCCACTTT
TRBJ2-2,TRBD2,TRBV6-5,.,CASRHGGAQTGELFF,TGTGCCAGCAGGCACGGGGGGGCCCAAACCGGGGAGCTGTTTTTT
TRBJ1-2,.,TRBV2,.,CASSDDSYYGYTF,TGTGCCAGCAGTGATGACTCCTACTATGGCTACACCTTC
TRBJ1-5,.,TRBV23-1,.,CASRRTGDSNQPQHF,TGCGCCAGCAGGAGAACAGGAGATAGCAATCAGCCCCAGCATTTT
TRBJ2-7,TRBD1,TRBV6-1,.,CASSGDRGRSSENYEQYF,TGTGCCAGCAGTGGGGACAGGGGGCGGTCTTCGGAAAACTACGAGCAGTACTTC
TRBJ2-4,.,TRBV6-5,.,CASSSRDEGKNIQYF,TGTGCCAGCAGCTCCCGGGATGAGGGCAAAAACATTCAGTACTTC
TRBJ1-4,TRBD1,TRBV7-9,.,CASSLVVGDRDEKLFF,TGTGCCAGCAGCTTAGTGGTCGGGGACAGGGATGAAAAACTGTTTTTT
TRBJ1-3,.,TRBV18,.,CASSPQQGGNTIYF,TGTGCCAGCTCACCCCAACAGGGAGGAAACACCATATATTTT
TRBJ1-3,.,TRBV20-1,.,CSAVSGNTIYF,TGCAGTGCTGTCAGTGGAAACACCATATATTTT
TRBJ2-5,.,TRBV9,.,CASSPRTVAGQETQYF,TGTGCCAGCAGCCCCCGGACAGTCGCGGGTCAAGAGACCCAGTACTTC
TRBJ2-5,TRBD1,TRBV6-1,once,CASSDRTGVQTQYF,TGTGCCAGCAGTGATCGGACAGGCGTACAGACCCAGTACTTC
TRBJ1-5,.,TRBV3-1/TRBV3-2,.,CASSQDSGRYQPQHF,TGTGCCAGCAGCCAAGATTCAGGCCGTTATCAGCCCCAGCATTTT
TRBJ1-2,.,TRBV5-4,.,CASSLSGRPHYGYTF,TGTGCCAGCAGCTTATCAGGCAGGCCCCACTATGGCTACACCTTC
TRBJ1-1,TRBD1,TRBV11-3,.,CASSLGQGNTEAFF,TGTGCCAGCAGCTTAGGACAGGGGAACACTGAAGCTTTCTTT
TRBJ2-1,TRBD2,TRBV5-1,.,CASSHSPLAGAAYNEQFF,TGCGCCAGCAGCCATTCACCCTTAGCGGGGGCCGCCTACAATGAGCAGTTCTTC
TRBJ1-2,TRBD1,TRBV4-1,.,CASSRSAQGDLGYTF,TGCGCCAGCAGCCGGAGCGCACAGGGGGATCTTGGCTACACCTTC
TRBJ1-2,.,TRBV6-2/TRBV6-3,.,CASSDPSGNYGYTF,TGTGCCAGCAGTGACCCAAGCGGGAACTATGGCTACACCTTC
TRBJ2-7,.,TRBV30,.,CAWTPQGISEQYF,TGTGCCTGGACACCACAGGGAATCAGCGAGCAGTACTTC
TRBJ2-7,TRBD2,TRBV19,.,CASTLAAGRIAYEQYF,TGTGCCAGTACACTGGCAGCGGGACGGATCGCCTACGAGCAGTACTTC
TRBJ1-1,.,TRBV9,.,CASRRGGENTEAFF,TGTGCCAGCAGGAGGGGGGGCGAGAACACTGAAGCTTTCTTT
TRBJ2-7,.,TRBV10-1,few,CASSPIGRAHEQYF,TGCGCCAGCAGCCCAATTGGGCGGGCCCACGAGCAGTACTTC
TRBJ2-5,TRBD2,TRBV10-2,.,CASSEAGYQLRETQYF,TGCGCCAGCAGTGAAGCGGGGTACCAACTTCGAGAGACCCAGTACTTC
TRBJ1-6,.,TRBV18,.,CASSPPGSYNSPLHF,TGTGCCAGCTCACCCCCGGGAAGCTATAATTCACCCCTCCACTTT
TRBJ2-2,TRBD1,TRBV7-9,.,CADKRPGQKNTGELFF,TGTGCCGACAAACGCCCGGGACAGAAGAACACCGGGGAGCTGTTTTTT
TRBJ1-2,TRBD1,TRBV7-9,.,CASSLAGTGNGYTF,TGTGCCAGCAGCTTAGCGGGGACAGGGAATGGCTACACCTTC
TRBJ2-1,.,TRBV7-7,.,CASSTTGYNEQFF,TGTGCCAGCAGCACCACAGGATACAATGAGCAGTTCTTC
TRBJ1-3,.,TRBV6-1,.,CASSERRGSGNTIYF,TGTGCCAGCAGTGAAAGAAGGGGGTCTGGAAACACCATATATTTT
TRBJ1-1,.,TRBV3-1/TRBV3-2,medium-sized,CASSQRHRGSTEAFF,TGTGCCAGCAGCCAAAGACACCGGGGGAGCACTGAAGCTTTCTTT